These 10 T cell receptor beta chains share one sample of origin, sequenced in a study of blood T cell repertoires in COVID-19. Some clones are missing from TCRdb's copy, which holds only in-frame ones; the method was immunoSEQ multiplex PCR. The sample holds hundreds of thousands of clones; approximately 87% are singletons and the top ten take about 7.8%. Sequencing input: peripheral blood. All receptors derive from a woman aged 50 to 60 who had recovered from COVID-19.

The chain links TRBV6-6 to TRBJ1-2, with D possibly matching TRBD1 (6 bases). Deletions cut 5 bases from V and 14 bases from J, with 15 bases between. The CDR3 is made up of 11 amino acids. Looked up from germline, CDR1 is MNHNY and CDR2 is SVGAGI (reference sequence). The CDR3 DNA reads as TGTGCCAGCAGTCCTGACAGGCCTCTAACCTTC. The encoded protein is CASSPDRPLTF.

The V call is TRBV7-8, the J call TRBJ2-2; 8 bases match TRBD1. V shed 5 bases and J 3 bases; nucleotides not matched to a gene: 5. Germline assignment: CDR1 SGHVS and CDR2 FQNEAQ. There are 15 residues in the CDR3. The chain's CDR3 is CASSLRDRYTGELFF. The CDR3 region has the DNA TGTGCCAGCAGCCTACGGGACAGGTACACCGGGGAGCTGTTTTTT.

The chain carries TRBV2 and TRBJ2-3; D possibly corresponds to TRBD2 (5 bases). CDR1 SNHLY and CDR2 FYNNEI come from the germline V gene. The CDR3 is 14 amino acids. Trimming removed 7 bases from V and 4 bases from J, with 15 bases in between. CDR3 nucleotides: TGTGCCAGCACTACTCGCGGGTCTGCAGATACGCAGTATTTT. This encodes CASTTRGSADTQYF.

This chain uses TRBV5-1 with TRBJ1-1; D ambiguous. This CDR3 has 14 residues. Trimming cost V 0 bases and J 0 bases, with 6 bases left between them. Germline loops: CDR1 SGHRS, CDR2 YFSETQ. The CDR3, as DNA: TGCGCCAGCAGCTTGGGCGAGATGAACACTGAAGCTTTCTTT. It translates to CASSLGEMNTEAFF.

This chain joins TRBV6-6 and TRBJ1-3; D gene ambiguous. The CDR3 sequence is 13 residues long. Per germline, CDR1 MNHNY and CDR2 SVGAGI (reference sequence). The V end was cut by 7 bases, the J end by 0 bases, with 7 bases between. The CDR3 region is CASTSVSGNTIYF. The CDR3, as DNA: TGTGCCAGCACGAGCGTCTCTGGAAACACCATATATTTT.

V usage is TRBV6-6 and J usage is TRBJ2-7; 10 positions match TRBD2. The CDR3 spans 13 residues. The V and J ends lost 6 bases and 6 bases, in that order; junction bases with no gene match: 5. Germline V gene sequence: CDR1 MNHNY, CDR2 SVGAGI (reference sequence). The CDR3 nucleotides are TGTGCCAGCAGATTAGCGGGAGGTCTCGAGCAGTACTTC. It yields the protein CASRLAGGLEQYF.

Written as DNA, the CDR3 is TGTGCCAGCAGCTCAAGACAGGGCCCCTACGAGCAGTACTTC. Its translation is CASSSRQGPYEQYF. The rearrangement uses TRBV7-2 and TRBJ2-7; 7 bases are shared with TRBD1. This CDR3 has 14 amino acids. Trimming at V came to 4 bases and at J to 2 bases, leaving 5 bases not matched to a gene. Germline-derived CDR1 and CDR2 are SGHTA and FQGNSA.

The rearrangement joins TRBV5-4 to TRBJ2-7; perhaps TRBD2 as D (5 bases). Germline V gene lookup returns CDR1 SGHNT and CDR2 YYREEE (reference sequence). This CDR3 comprises 14 residues. V was cut by 1 base and J by 2 bases, with 10 bases left in between. The CDR3 protein is CASSLFGVTYEQYF. The CDR3 DNA sequence: TGTGCCAGCAGCTTGTTCGGGGTTACCTACGAGCAGTACTTC.

The chain employs TRBV7-2 and TRBJ2-5, with D perhaps TRBD1 (7 bases). Trimming left V 5 bases short and J 3 bases short, with 16 bases between. Per the germline V gene, CDR1 is SGHTA and CDR2 is FQGNSA. The CDR3 runs 15 residues. The CDR3 bases are TGTGCCAGCAGCCACAGTGGAGGGGGCAAAGAGACCCAGTACTTC. It codes for CASSHSGGGKETQYF.

V is TRBV6-2 or TRBV6-3 and J is TRBJ1-5; perhaps TRBD1 as D (6 bases). This CDR3 spans 14 amino acids. The V gene's germline CDR1 is MNHEY and CDR2 SVGEGT. Trimming took off 6 bases at V and 6 bases at J, with 15 bases between the two ends. CDR3 sequence: CASSPTGTPQPQHF. The CDR3, as DNA: TGTGCCAGCAGCCCCACAGGGACCCCTCAGCCCCAGCATTTT.